This T cell receptor (beta chain) emerged from a study of T-cell memory formation after mild COVID-19. Overall study context: Among the donors, TCR clusters were largely specific to each donor.

Per the germline V gene, CDR1 is MNHNS and CDR2 is SASEGT. The CDR3 is 15 residues long. With V trimmed by 6 bases and J by 1 base, 6 bases remained unmatched. The TCR alpha and TCR beta cDNA libraries, bearing sample barcodes and UMIs, were generated by 5'RACE using constant-segment primers. Using its own MiXCR run on the 5' RACE reads, TCRdb lists one record per CDR3 protein. This table has about 320,000 distinct CDR3 sequences, roughly an eighth appearing once. This clonotype was counted at least ten times. Its target is unknown. Regarding the study as a whole: The main location of contracting CD4+ clones was CM and EM, and that of contracting CD8+ clones was EMRA. Specificity for SARS-CoV-2 was not confirmed among the second-wave clones peaking on day 37.

V is TRBV6-1 and J is TRBJ1-5; 7 bases match TRBD1. Material: PBMCs or a T cell subset sorted from them (not recorded which). The sequence was collected from a man aged 18 to 29 who had mild COVID-19 (a few samples of this study predate the infection). Cell type and time point are not known. The CDR3 sequence is CASSRTGGSNQPQHF. In nucleotides, the CDR3 is TGTGCCAGCAGCAGGACAGGCGGGAGCAATCAGCCCCAGCATTTT.